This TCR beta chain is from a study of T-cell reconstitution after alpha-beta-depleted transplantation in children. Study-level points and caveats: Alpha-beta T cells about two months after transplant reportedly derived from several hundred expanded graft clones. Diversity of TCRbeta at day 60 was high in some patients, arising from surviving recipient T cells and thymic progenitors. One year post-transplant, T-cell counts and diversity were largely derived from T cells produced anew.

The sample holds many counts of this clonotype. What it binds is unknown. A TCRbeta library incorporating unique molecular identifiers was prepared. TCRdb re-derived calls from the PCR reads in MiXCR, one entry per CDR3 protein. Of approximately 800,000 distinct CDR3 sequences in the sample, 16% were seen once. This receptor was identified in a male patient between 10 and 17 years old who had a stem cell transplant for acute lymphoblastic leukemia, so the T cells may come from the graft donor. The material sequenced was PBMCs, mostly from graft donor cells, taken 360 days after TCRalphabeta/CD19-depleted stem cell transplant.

The CDR3 nucleotides read TGTGCCACCAGTCCAGGGCTCGGAGAGACCCAGTACTTC. As protein: CATSPGLGETQYF. This chain uses TRBV24-1 with TRBJ2-5; a possible D gene is TRBD1 (5 bases). V shed 6 bases and J shed 4 bases, with 11 bases lying between them. The germline V gene has CDR1 KGHDR and CDR2 SFDVKD. This CDR3 has 13 residues.